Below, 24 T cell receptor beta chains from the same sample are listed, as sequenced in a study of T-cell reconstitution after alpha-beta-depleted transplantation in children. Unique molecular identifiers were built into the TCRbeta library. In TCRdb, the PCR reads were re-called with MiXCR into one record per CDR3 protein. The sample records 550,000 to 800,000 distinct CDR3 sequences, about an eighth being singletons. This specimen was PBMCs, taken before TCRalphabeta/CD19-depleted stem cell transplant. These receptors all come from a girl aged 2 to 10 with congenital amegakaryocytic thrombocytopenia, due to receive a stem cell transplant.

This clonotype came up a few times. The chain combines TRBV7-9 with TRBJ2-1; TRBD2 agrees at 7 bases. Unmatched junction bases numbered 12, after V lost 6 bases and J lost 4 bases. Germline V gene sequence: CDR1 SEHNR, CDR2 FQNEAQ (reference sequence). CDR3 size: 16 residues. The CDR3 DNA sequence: TGTGCCAGCAGATTGAATACGGCTAGCGGATACAATGAGCAGTTCTTC. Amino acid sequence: CASRLNTASGYNEQFF.

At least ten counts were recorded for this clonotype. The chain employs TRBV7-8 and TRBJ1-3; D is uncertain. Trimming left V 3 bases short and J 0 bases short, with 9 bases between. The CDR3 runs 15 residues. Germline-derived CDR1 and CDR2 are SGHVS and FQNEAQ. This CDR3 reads CASSFSGLSGNTIYF. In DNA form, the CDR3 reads TGTGCCAGCAGCTTCTCCGGTCTCTCTGGAAACACCATATATTTT.

For the CDR3, the DNA is TGTGCCAGTGCGTGGGACGAGGGGCTAATGCAGCCCCAGCATTTT. Its translation: CASAWDEGLMQPQHF. The chain employs TRBV19 and TRBJ1-5; D possibly corresponds to TRBD1 (5 bases). The CDR3 totals 15 residues. Germline V gene data show CDR1 as LNHDA and CDR2 as SQIVND (reference sequence). V was trimmed by 8 bases and J by 7 bases, leaving 21 bases between them.

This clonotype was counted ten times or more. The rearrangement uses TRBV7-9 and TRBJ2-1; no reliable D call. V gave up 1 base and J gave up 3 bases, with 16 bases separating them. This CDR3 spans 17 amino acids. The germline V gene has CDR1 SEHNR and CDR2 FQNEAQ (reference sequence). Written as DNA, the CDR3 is TGTGCCAGCAGCTTAGAGTGGGCGCAAACCTACTACAATGAGCAGTTCTTC. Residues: CASSLEWAQTYYNEQFF.

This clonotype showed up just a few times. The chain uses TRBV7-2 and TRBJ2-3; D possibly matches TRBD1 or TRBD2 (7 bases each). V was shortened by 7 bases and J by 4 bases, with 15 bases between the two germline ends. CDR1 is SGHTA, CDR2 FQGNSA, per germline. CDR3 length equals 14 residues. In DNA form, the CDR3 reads TGTGCCAGCACCTCCCAGGGGGGGCCAGATACGCAGTATTTT. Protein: CASTSQGGPDTQYF.

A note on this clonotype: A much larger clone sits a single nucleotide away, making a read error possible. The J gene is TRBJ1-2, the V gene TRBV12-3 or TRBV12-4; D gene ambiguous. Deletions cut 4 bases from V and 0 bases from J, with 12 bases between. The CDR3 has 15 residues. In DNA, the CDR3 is TGTGCCAGCAGTTACGTTCCTCAATCTAACTATGGCTACACCTTC. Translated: CASSYVPQSNYGYTF.

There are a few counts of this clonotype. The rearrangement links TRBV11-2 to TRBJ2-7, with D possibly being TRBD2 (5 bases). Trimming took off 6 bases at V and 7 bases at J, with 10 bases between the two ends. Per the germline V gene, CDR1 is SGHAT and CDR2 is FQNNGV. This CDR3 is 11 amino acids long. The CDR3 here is CASRIGVEQYF. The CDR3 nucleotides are TGTGCCAGCAGGATCGGGGTGGAGCAGTACTTC.

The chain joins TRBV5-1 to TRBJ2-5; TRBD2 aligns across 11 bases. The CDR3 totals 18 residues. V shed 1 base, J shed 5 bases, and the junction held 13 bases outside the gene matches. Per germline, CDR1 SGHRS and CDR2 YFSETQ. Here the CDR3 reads CASSLILTSGRMKETQYF. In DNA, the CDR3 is TGCGCCAGCAGCTTGATCCTTACTAGCGGGAGAATGAAGGAGACCCAGTACTTC. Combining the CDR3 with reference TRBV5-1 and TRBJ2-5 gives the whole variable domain KAGVTQTPRYLIKTRGQQVTLSCSPISGHRSVSWYQQTPGQGLQFLFEYFSETQRNKGNFPGRFSGRQFSNSRSEMNVSTLELGDSALYLCASSLILTSGRMKETQYFGPGTRLLVL.

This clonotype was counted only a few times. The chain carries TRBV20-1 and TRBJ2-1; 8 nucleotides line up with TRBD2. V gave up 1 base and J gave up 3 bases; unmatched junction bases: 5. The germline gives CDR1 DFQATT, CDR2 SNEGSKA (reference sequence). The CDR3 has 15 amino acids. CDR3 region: CSARGGTSYYNEQFF. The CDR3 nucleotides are TGCAGTGCTAGAGGGGGGACTAGTTACTACAATGAGCAGTTCTTC.

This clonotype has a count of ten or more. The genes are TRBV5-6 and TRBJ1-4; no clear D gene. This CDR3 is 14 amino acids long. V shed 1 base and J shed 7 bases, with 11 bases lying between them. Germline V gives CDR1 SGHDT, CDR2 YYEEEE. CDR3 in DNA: TGTGCCAGCAGCTTGCGTGAGGGTTTTGAAAAACTGTTTTTT. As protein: CASSLREGFEKLFF.

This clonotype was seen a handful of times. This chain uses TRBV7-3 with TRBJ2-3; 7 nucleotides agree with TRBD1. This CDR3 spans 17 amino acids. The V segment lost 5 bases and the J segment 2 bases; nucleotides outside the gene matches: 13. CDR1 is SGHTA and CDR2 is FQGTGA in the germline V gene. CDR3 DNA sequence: TGTGCCAGCAGCCCGCAAGGGGGCCCGTCTGTCACAGATACGCAGTATTTT. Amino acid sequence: CASSPQGGPSVTDTQYF.

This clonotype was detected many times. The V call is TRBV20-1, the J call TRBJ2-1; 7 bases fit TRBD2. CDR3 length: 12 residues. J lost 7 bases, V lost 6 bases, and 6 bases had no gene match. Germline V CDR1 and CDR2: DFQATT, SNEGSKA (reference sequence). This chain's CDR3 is CSAGGSYNEQFF. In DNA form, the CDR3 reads TGCAGTGCGGGCGGGAGTTATAATGAGCAGTTCTTC.

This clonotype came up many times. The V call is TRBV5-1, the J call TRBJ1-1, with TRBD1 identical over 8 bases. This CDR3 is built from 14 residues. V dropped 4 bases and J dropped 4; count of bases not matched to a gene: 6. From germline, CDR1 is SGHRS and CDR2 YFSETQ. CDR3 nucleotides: TGCGCCAGCAGCCCTCCAGGGGGCGGCACTGAAGCTTTCTTT. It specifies CASSPPGGGTEAFF. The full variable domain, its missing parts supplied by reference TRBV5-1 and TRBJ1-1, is KAGVTQTPRYLIKTRGQQVTLSCSPISGHRSVSWYQQTPGQGLQFLFEYFSETQRNKGNFPGRFSGRQFSNSRSEMNVSTLELGDSALYLCASSPPGGGTEAFFGQGTRLTVV.

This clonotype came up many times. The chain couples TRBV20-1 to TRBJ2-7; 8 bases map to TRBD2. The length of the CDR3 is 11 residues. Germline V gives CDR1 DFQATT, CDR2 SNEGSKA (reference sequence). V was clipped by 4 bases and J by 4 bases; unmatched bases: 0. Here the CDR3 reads CSATGGYEQYF. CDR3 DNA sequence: TGCAGTGCTACGGGGGGGTACGAGCAGTACTTC.

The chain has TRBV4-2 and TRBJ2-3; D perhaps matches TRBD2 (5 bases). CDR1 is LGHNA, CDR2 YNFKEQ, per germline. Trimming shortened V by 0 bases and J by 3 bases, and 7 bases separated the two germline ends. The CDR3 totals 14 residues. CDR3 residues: CASSQDRGTDTQYF. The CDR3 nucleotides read TGTGCCAGCAGCCAAGATCGGGGTACAGATACGCAGTATTTT.

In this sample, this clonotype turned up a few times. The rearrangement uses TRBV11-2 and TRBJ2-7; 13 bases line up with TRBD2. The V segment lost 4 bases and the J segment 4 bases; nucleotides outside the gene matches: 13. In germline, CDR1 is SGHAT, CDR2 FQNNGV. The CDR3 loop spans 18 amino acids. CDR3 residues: CASSYTGTSGKFRYEQYF. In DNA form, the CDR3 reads TGTGCCAGCAGCTACACCGGGACTAGCGGGAAATTCCGGTACGAGCAGTACTTC.

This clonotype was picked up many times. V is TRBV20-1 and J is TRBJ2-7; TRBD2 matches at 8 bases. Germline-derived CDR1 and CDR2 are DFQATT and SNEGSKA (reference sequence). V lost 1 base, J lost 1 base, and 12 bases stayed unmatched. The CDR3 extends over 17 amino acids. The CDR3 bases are TGCAGTGCTAGAGCCCGGGGGGGACTTCCTATTTCCTACGAGCAGTACTTC. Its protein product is CSARARGGLPISYEQYF.

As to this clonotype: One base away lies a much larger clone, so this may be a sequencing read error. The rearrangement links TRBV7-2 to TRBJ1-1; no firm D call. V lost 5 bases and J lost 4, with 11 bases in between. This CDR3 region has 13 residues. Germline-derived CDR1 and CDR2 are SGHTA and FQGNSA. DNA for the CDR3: TGTGCCAGCAGCGATACAAGGAGCACTGAAGCTTTCTTT. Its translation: CASSDTRSTEAFF.

CDR3 nucleotide sequence: TGCGCCAGCAGCTGGGGCGGGGAGGGGAACAATGAGCAGTTCTTC. Amino acid sequence: CASSWGGEGNNEQFF. This chain uses TRBV5-1 with TRBJ2-1, with 7 positions matching TRBD2. This CDR3 is 15 amino acids long. Germline V lookup: CDR1 SGHRS, CDR2 YFSETQ. Losses at the gene ends were 3 bases for V and 5 bases for J; bases not matched to a gene: 8.

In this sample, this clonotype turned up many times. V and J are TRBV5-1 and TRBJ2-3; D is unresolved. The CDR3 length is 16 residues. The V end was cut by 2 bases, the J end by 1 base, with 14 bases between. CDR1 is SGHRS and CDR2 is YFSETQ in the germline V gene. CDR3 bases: TGCGCCAGCAGCTTAGGGCTGGGCAGCCGCACAGATACGCAGTATTTT. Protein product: CASSLGLGSRTDTQYF. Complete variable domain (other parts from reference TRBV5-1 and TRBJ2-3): KAGVTQTPRYLIKTRGQQVTLSCSPISGHRSVSWYQQTPGQGLQFLFEYFSETQRNKGNFPGRFSGRQFSNSRSEMNVSTLELGDSALYLCASSLGLGSRTDTQYFGPGTRLTVL.

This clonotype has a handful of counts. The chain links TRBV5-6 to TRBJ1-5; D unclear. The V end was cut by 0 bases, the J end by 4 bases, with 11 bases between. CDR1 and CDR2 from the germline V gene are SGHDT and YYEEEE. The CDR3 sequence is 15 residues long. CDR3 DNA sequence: TGTGCCAGCAGCTTGGGGAATTCCGCAAATCAGCCCCAGCATTTT. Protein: CASSLGNSANQPQHF.

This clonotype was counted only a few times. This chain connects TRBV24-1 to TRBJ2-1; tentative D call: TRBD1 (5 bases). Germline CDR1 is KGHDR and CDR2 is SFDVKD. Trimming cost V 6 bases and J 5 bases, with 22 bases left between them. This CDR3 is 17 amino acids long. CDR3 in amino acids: CATSTSLGQKRDNEQFF. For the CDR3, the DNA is TGTGCCACCAGTACCTCCCTGGGGCAGAAGAGAGACAATGAGCAGTTCTTC.

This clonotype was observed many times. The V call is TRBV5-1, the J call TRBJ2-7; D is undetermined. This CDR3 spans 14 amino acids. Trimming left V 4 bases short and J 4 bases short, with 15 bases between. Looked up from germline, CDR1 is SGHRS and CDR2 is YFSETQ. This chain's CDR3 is CASSTGESGYEQYF. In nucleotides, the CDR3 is TGCGCCAGCAGCACCGGAGAAAGTGGGTACGAGCAGTACTTC.

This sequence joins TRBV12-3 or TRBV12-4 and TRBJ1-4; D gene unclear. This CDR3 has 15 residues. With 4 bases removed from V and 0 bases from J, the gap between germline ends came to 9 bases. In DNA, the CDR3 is TGTGCCAGCAGTTCCCAGATCTCAACTAATGAAAAACTGTTTTTT. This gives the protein CASSSQISTNEKLFF.